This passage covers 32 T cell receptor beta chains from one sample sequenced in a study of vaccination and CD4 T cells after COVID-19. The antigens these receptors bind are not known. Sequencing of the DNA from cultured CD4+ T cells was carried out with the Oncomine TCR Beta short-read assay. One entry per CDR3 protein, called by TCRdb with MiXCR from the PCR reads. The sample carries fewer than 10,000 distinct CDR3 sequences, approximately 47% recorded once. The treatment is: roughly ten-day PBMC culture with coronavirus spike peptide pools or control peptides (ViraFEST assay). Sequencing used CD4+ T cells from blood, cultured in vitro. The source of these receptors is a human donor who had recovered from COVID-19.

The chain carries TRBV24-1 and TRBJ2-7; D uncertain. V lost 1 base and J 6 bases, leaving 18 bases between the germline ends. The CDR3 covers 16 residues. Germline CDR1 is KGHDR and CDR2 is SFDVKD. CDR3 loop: CATSDLSTPPLSEQYF. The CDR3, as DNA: TGTGCCACCAGTGATTTATCGACTCCCCCCCTTAGCGAGCAGTACTTC.

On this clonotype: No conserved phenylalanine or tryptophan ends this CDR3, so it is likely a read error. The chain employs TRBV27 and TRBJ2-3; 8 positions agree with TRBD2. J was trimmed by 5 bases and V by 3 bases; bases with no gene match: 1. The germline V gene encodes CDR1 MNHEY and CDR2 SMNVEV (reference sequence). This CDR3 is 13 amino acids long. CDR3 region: CASSFLAGDTQYS. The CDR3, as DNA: TGTGCCAGCAGTTTTCTAGCGGGAGATACGCAGTATTCT.

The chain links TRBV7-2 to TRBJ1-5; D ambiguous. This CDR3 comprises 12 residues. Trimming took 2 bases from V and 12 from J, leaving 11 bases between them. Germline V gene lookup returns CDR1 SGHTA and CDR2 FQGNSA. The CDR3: CASSLYGDLQHF. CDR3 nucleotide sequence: TGTGCCAGCAGCTTATACGGGGATCTCCAGCATTTT.

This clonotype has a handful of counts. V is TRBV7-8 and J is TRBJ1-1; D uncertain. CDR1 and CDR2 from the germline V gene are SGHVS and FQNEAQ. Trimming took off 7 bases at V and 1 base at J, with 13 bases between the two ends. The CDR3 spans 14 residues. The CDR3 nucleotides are TGTGCCAGCACAGCACTCGGGAAGAACACTGAAGCTTTCTTT. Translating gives CASTALGKNTEAFF.

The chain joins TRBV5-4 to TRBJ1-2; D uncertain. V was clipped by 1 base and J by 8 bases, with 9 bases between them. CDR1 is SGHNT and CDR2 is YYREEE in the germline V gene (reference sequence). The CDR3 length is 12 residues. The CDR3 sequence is CASSLPQEGYTF. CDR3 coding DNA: TGTGCCAGCAGCTTGCCCCAGGAGGGCTACACCTTC. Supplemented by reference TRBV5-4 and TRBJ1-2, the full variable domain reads ETGVTQSPTHLIKTRGQQVTLRCSSQSGHNTVSWYQQALGQGPQFIFQYYREEENGRGNFPPRFSGLQFPNYSSELNVNALELDDSALYLCASSLPQEGYTFGSGTRLTVV.

The CDR3 DNA sequence: TGTGCCATCAGTGAGTCGAAAGGGGGGAAGGGCAATCAGCCCCAGCATTTT. Translated: CAISESKGGKGNQPQHF. The genes are TRBV10-3 and TRBJ1-5; the D gene is possibly TRBD1 (6 bases). The CDR3 length is 17 residues. V was shortened by 0 bases and J by 2 bases, with 14 bases between the two germline ends. CDR1 ENHRY and CDR2 SYGVKD come from the germline V gene.

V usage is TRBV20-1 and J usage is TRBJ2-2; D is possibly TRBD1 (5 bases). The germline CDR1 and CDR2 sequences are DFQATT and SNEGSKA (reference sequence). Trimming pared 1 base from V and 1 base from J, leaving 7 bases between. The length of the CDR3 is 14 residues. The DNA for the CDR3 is TGCAGTGCTAGAGCGCAGGGGAACACCGGGGAGCTGTTTTTT. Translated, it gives CSARAQGNTGELFF.

CDR3 sequence: CASSSGQADSPLHF. The CDR3 region has the DNA TGTGCCAGCAGCTCGGGACAGGCGGATTCACCCCTCCACTTT. V gene TRBV7-8 combines with J gene TRBJ1-6, with 8 bases matching TRBD1. Per the germline V gene, CDR1 is SGHVS and CDR2 is FQNEAQ. Trimming at V came to 4 bases and at J to 8 bases, leaving 4 bases not matched to a gene. The CDR3 is 14 residues long. Full variable domain (remainder filled in from reference TRBV7-8 and TRBJ1-6): GAGVSQSPRYKVAKRGQDVALRCDPISGHVSLFWYQQALGQGPEFLTYFQNEAQLDKSGLPSDRFFAERPEGSVSTLKIQRTQQEDSAVYLCASSSGQADSPLHFGNGTRLTVT.

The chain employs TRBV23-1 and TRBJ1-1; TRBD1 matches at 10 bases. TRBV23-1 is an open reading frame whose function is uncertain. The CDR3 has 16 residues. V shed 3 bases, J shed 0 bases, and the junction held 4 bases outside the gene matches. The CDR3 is CASSQPGQGLNTEAFF. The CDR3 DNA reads TGCGCCAGCAGTCAGCCGGGACAGGGGTTGAACACTGAAGCTTTCTTT.

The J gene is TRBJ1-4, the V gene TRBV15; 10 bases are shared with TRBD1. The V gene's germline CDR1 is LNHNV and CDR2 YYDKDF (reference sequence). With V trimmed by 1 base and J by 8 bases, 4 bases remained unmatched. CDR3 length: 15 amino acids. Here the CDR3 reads CATSRVTGGDEKLFF. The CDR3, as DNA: TGTGCCACCAGCAGAGTGACAGGGGGCGACGAAAAACTGTTTTTT.

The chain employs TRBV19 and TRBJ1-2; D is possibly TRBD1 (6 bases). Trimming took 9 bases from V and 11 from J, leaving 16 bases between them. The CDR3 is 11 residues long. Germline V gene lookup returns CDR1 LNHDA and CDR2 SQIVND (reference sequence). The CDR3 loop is CASTEGVRYTF. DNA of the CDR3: TGTGCCAGCACCGAGGGGGTTCGATACACCTTC.

CDR3 sequence reads: CASNRLVGLSKNSPLHF. CDR3 bases: TGTGCCAGCAACAGGCTAGTAGGCCTCTCTAAGAATTCACCCCTCCACTTT. The chain has TRBV21-1 and TRBJ1-6. TRBV21-1 is flagged as a pseudogene. The CDR3 totals 17 residues.

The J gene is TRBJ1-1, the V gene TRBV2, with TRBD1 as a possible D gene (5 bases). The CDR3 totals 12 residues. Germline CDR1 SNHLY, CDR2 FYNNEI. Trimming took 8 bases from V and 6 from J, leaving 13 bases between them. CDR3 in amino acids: CASSGGVAEAFF. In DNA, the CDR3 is TGTGCCAGCTCTGGGGGGGTTGCTGAAGCTTTCTTT.

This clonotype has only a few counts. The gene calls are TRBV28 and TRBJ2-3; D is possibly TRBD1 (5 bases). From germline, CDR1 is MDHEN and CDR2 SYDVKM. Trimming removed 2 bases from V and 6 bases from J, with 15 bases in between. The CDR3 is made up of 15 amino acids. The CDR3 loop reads CASSLRQGLGDTQYF. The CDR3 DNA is TGTGCCAGCAGTTTAAGGCAGGGCCTCGGTGATACGCAGTATTTT.

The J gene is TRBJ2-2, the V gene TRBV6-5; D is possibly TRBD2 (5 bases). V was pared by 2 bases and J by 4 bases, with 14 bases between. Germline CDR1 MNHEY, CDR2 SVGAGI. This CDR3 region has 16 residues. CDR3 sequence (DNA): TGTGCCAGCAGTTACGGCGGACTCTCGGGCACCGGGGAGCTGTTTTTT. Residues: CASSYGGLSGTGELFF.

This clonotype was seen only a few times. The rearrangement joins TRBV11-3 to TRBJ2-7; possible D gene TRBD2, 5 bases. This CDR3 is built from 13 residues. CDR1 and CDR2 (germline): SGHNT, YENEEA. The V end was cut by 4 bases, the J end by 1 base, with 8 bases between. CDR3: CASSSRTSYEQYF. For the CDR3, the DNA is TGTGCCAGCAGCTCCAGGACTTCCTACGAGCAGTACTTC.

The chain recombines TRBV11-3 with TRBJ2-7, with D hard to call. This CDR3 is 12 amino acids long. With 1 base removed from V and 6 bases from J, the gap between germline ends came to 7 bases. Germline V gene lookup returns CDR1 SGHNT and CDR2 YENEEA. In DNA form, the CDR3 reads TGTGCCAGCAGCTTAGGGTTCTCCGAGCAGTACTTC. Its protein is CASSLGFSEQYF.

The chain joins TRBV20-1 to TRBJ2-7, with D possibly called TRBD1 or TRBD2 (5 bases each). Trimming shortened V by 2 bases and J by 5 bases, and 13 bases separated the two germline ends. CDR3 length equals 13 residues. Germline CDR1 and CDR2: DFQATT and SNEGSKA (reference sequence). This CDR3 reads CSARWDVWDEQYF. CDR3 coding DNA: TGCAGTGCTAGATGGGACGTGTGGGACGAGCAGTACTTC.

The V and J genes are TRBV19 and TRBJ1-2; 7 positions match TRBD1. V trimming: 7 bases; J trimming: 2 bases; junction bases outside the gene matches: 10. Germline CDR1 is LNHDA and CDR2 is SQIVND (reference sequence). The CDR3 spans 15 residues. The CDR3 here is CASTTRGTANYGYTF. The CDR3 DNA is TGTGCCAGTACTACTAGAGGGACAGCCAACTATGGCTACACCTTC.

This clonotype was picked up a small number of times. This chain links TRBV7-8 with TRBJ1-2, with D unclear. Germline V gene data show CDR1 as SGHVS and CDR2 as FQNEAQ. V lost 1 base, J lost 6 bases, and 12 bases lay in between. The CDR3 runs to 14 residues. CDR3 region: CASSLEVGVHGYTF. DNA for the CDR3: TGTGCCAGCAGCTTAGAAGTGGGAGTTCATGGCTACACCTTC.

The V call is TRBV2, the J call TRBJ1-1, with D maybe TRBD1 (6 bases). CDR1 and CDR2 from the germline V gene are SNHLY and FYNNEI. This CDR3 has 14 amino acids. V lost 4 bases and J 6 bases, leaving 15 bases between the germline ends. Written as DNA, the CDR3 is TGTGCCAGCAGTGCAGAACAGGGTGGGCCTGAAGCTTTCTTT. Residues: CASSAEQGGPEAFF.

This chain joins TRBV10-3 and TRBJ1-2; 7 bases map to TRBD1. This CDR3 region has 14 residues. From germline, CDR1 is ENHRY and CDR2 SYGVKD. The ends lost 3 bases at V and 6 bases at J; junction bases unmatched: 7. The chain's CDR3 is CAISDPARGHGYTF. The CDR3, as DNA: TGTGCCATCAGTGACCCTGCTAGGGGGCATGGCTACACCTTC.

The CDR3 region has the DNA TGCAGTGCTAGAGGACTAGCGGGCGCTGGGGCCAACGTCCTGACTTTC. Translated: CSARGLAGAGANVLTF. The chain combines TRBV20-1 with TRBJ2-6, with TRBD2 matching 10 bases. With V trimmed by 1 base and J by 2 bases, 2 bases remained unmatched. The V gene's germline CDR1 is DFQATT and CDR2 SNEGSKA (reference sequence). This CDR3 spans 16 amino acids.

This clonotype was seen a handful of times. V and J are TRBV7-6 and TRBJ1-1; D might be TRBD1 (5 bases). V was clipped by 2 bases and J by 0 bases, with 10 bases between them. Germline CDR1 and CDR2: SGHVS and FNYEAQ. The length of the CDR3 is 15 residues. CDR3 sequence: CASSLNPGMNTEAFF. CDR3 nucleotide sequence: TGTGCCAGCAGCTTAAACCCAGGGATGAACACTGAAGCTTTCTTT.

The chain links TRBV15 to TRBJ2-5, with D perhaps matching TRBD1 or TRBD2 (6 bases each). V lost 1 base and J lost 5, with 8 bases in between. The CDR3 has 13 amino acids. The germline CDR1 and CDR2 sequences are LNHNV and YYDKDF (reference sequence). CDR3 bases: TGTGCCACCAGCAGAGGGAGGGGGGAGACCCAGTACTTC. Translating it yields CATSRGRGETQYF.

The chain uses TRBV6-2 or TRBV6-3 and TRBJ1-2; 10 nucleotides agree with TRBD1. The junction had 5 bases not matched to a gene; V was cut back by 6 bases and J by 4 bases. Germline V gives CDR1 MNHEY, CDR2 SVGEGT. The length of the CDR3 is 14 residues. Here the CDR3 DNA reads TGTGCCAGCAGGGGGACAGGGGACCCCTATGGCTACACCTTC. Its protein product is CASRGTGDPYGYTF.

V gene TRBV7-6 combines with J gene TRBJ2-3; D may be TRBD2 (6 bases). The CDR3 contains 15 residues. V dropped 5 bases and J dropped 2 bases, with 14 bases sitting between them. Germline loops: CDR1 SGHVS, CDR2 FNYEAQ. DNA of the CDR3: TGTGCCAGCAGCCCCGGAGGGGTTTACACAGATACGCAGTATTTT. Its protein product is CASSPGGVYTDTQYF.

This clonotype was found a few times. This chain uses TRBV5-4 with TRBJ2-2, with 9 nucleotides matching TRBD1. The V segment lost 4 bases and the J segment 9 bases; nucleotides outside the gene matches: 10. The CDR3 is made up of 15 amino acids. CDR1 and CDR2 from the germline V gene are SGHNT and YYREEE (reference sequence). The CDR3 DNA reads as TGTGCCAGCAGCCTGACGGGACAGGGTGAAAGGGAGCTGTTTTTT. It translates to CASSLTGQGERELFF.

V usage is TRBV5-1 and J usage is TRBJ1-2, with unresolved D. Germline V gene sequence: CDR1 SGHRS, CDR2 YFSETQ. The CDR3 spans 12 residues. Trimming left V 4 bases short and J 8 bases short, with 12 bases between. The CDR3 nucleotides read TGCGCCAGCAGCGGAGATCCCTCCGGCTACACCTTC. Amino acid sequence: CASSGDPSGYTF.

The chain's CDR3 is CASSLGVRVDEQYF. The CDR3, as DNA: TGTGCCAGCAGCTTGGGGGTACGGGTAGACGAGCAGTACTTC. The V and J genes are TRBV7-2 and TRBJ2-7; D tentatively fits TRBD1 or TRBD2 (5 bases each). Germline CDR1 SGHTA, CDR2 FQGNSA. V was shortened by 3 bases and J by 5 bases, with 14 bases between the two germline ends. CDR3 length: 14 residues.

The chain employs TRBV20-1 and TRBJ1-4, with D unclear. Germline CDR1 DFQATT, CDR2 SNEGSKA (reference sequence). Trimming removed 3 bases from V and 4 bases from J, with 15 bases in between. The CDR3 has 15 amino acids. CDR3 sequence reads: CSARSGGTVNEKLFF. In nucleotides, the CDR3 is TGCAGTGCTAGGTCGGGCGGCACAGTTAATGAAAAACTGTTTTTT.

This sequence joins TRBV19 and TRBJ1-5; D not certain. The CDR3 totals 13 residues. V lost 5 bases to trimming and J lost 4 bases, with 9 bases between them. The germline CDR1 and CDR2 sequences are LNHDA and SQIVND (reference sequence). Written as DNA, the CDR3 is TGTGCCAGTAGTCTAACAGTTAATCAGCCCCAGCATTTT. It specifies CASSLTVNQPQHF.